This TCR beta chain was obtained from a study of T cell repertoires in cytomegalovirus infection. About the research overall: Both CMV infection and a matching HLA type were indicated by public TCR beta signatures.

Comment on this clonotype: No antigen is known for it.

TCRdb independently ran MiXCR on the reads; one entry per CDR3 protein. The table records fewer than 550,000 distinct CDR3 sequences, about 11% of them present only once. The study, taken as a whole, reports: HLA-C-restricted TCR beta clonotypes specific for CMV led the ex vivo response. Adding up the frequency of public TCR beta families identified people who carried CMV plus the relevant HLA.

The V and J ends lost 1 base and 9 bases, in that order; junction bases with no gene match: 10. CDR3 size: 16 residues. Sequenced sample: PBMCs. The origin of this receptor is a human donor in good health (CMV status not recorded). Some clones in this sample may be carry-over from other donors' samples. The chain links TRBV23-1 to TRBJ2-5, with 11 bases that match TRBD2. TRBV23-1 is filed as an ORF, its function uncertain. The CDR3 reads CASSQLAGGPVGAQYF. CDR3 bases: TGCGCCAGCAGTCAATTAGCGGGAGGGCCGGTCGGAGCCCAGTACTTC.